A selection of T cell receptor beta chains follows, all from one sample in a study of long-term antiretroviral therapy in people with HIV. The assay was immunoSEQ multiplex PCR, and TCRdb's table has in-frame clones only and misses some. In the table there are about 16,000 clones, about 90% of which are singletons. Sequencing was performed on unsorted PBMCs, taken 2.2 to 2.4 years before starting antiretroviral therapy. Receptors were obtained from a woman in her twenties or thirties with HIV. CDR3s include the opening cysteine and the closing phenylalanine or tryptophan.

V: TRBV5-1; CDR3: CASSSDSYNEQFF
V: TRBV19; CDR3: CASSTWTSGGGTPQYF
V: TRBV6-1; CDR3: CASSRQGAREQYF
V: TRBV4-3; CDR3: CASSQDPPSGGLAKNIQYF
V: TRBV5-5; CDR3: CASSLEGGDQPQHF
V: TRBV30; CDR3: CAVAGGNQPQHF
V: TRBV9; CDR3: CASSPTGGGQPQHF
V: TRBV29-1; CDR3: CSVVGRGKSSGNTIYF
V: TRBV29-1; CDR3: CSVRGEGTEAFF
V: TRBV4-1; CDR3: CASSQVGDTNIQYF
V: TRBV19; CDR3: CASRTGSSNQPQHF
V: TRBV11-1; CDR3: CASRQGLGTDTQYF
V: TRBV4-1; CDR3: CASSQPSYPLFF
V: TRBV10-3; CDR3: CAISDGRGANHENEQFF
V: TRBV14; CDR3: CASSTGGAGNIQYF
V: TRBV2; CDR3: CASRGGGYEQYF
V: TRBV19; CDR3: CASSNGKGGTQPQHF
V: TRBV19; CDR3: CASSIKTKTSGAYEQYF
V: TRBV5-1; CDR3: CASSQGQGELYGYTF
V: TRBV9; CDR3: CASSAQTGTDVEAFF
V: TRBV2; CDR3: CASSTLDWTATMNTEAFF
V: TRBV4-3; CDR3: CASSQDLSWGYYGYTF
V: TRBV5-4; CDR3: CASSLWSTDTQYF
V: TRBV6-6; CDR3: CASSRGLAGGTDTQYF
V: TRBV18; CDR3: CASSLTVSNYGYTF
V: TRBV29-1; CDR3: CSAEKNTEAFF
V: TRBV30; CDR3: CAWSVTQGYTF
V: TRBV7-9; CDR3: CASSIGRRNYGYTF